This T cell receptor beta chain was obtained from a study of CD8 T cells in Susac syndrome. Reverse transcription of roughly 0.5 to 1 ug RNA was carried out with random hexamers. TCR beta CDR3 was amplified by immunoSEQ covering 54 Vbeta and 13 Jbeta. TCRdb re-called the immunoSEQ multiplex PCR reads through MiXCR, storing one row per CDR3 protein. The sample records some 170,000 distinct CDR3 sequences, roughly 94% being singletons. This clonotype was picked up a small number of times. Patients with Susac syndrome met diagnostic criteria that were recently defined for definite or probable disease. The junction had 3 bases not matched to a gene; V was cut back by 5 bases and J by 1 base. This CDR3 has 14 amino acids. Per the germline V gene, CDR1 is MNHNS and CDR2 is SASEGT.

The rearrangement joins TRBV6-1 to TRBJ1-1, with 8 bases that match TRBD1. The sequencing input was CD4+ T cells from PBMCs. The receptor was isolated from a human donor with Susac syndrome. The CDR3 here is CASSRQGRNTEAFF. CDR3 bases: TGTGCCAGCAGTAGACAGGGGAGGAACACTGAAGCTTTCTTT.